This T cell receptor (beta chain) stems from a study of cytomegalovirus exposure and HLA in healthy donors. Study at large: In a previous analysis, approximately 110 million unique TCR beta sequences were found from some 180 million T cells.

This clone came up a few times. Antigen specificity is unknown. Primers for the PCR totalled 60 Vbeta and 13 Jbeta. The authors' processing: In a later analysis, the count reached 74 million or so unique TCR beta chains, with 9 million to 11 million shared. Sequencing was performed with immunoSEQ multiplex PCR; in TCRdb, only in-frame clones are kept and a portion is missing. V, J and clone size derive from that table, while D and trimming were established from the DNA sequence. The repertoire consists of about 70,000 clones, with roughly 74% occurring once and the leading ten covering around 10%. This CDR3 has 14 amino acids. The germline V gene encodes CDR1 GTSNPN and CDR2 SVGIG (reference sequence). V gave up 4 bases and J gave up 3 bases; unmatched junction bases: 3. Broader study findings: Highest at DRB1 and lowest at HLA-C, TCR association rates differed among HLA loci in a later analysis. Across donors, most TCRs were seen rarely, yet some public ones were widespread.

This sequence was found in a woman aged 55-69 years in good health and CMV-seropositive. This chain joins TRBV30 and TRBJ1-6; TRBD1 aligns across 7 bases. Material for sequencing was PBMCs. The CDR3 region has the DNA TGTGCCTGGAAGGGACAGATCTATAATTCACCCCTCCACTTT. This sequence encodes CAWKGQIYNSPLHF. Combining the CDR3 with reference TRBV30 and TRBJ1-6 gives the whole variable domain SQTIHQWPATLVQPVGSPLSLECTVEGTSNPNLYWYRQAAGRGLQLLFYSVGIGQISSEVPQNLSASRPQDRQFILSSKKLLLSDSGFYLCAWKGQIYNSPLHFGNGTRLTVT.